The following is a T cell receptor beta chain sequence with its context. The CDR3 is made up of 15 amino acids. V was trimmed by 0 bases and J by 0 bases, leaving 6 bases between them. Germline V CDR1 and CDR2: SGHRS, YFSETQ. Assay: immunoSEQ multiplex PCR; the TCRdb copy retains only in-frame clones and omits some. The table records roughly 200,000 clones, 85% of them present only once. The source of the sample is a study of blood T cell repertoires in COVID-19. For the study at large: The analysed material was cDNA or gDNA that came from T cells, B-cell-depleted T cells, or PBMCs.

Those enrolled, adults aged about 18 to 95 years, came from 24 US areas. Participants reported their clinical history, and cohort assignment relied on those reports. This sequence joins TRBV5-1 and TRBJ2-2; D is perhaps TRBD1 (5 bases). Sequencing input: PBMCs or T cells enriched from blood (not recorded which). This sequence originates from a middle-aged man who had recovered from COVID-19. CDR3 residues: CASSLEGTNTGELFF. CDR3 coding DNA: TGCGCCAGCAGCTTGGAGGGGACGAACACCGGGGAGCTGTTTTTT.